This T cell receptor beta chain was identified in a study of Graves' ophthalmopathy and Graves' hyperthyroidism. Broader study findings: The majority of expanded thyroid clonotypes above 0.001 frequency also occurred in blood. Ophthalmopathy was separated from stable hyperthyroidism by a 13-signature model with around 88% sensitivity and approximately 79% specificity.

This CDR3 contains 15 residues. Trimming cost V 1 base and J 0 bases, with 9 bases left between them. The germline gives CDR1 DFQATT, CDR2 SNEGSKA (reference sequence). On this clonotype itself: Its antigen remains unknown.

Included hyperthyroidism patients were aged 18 to 65 and newly diagnosed (under 2 months' duration). The diagnosis combined clinical symptoms, thyroxine, TRAb, thyroid ultrasound and orbital computed tomography scans. TCR beta CDR3 amplification used RNA transcripts. RT-PCR in the first round used HTBI primers; a second-round multiplex PCR followed. TCRdb passed the multiplex PCR reads through MiXCR, listing each CDR3 protein once. The data hold some 1.1 million distinct CDR3 sequences, with 36% observed a single time. Sequenced: peripheral blood or thyroid tissue (not recorded which). The V call is TRBV20-1, the J call TRBJ2-2; D remains ambiguous. The TCR was taken from an adult man with Graves' hyperthyroidism. The CDR3 DNA is TGCAGTGCTAGAGCCGTCAAACCGAACACCGGGGAGCTGTTTTTT. Protein sequence: CSARAVKPNTGELFF.